Following are 15 T cell receptor beta chains from one sample sequenced in a study of T cell repertoires in cytomegalovirus infection. TCRdb analysed the reads with MiXCR anew, one entry per CDR3 protein. The sample lists fewer than 650,000 distinct CDR3 sequences, just under 40% occurring once. No antigen has been assigned to these receptors. The material was cultured PBMCs, obtained from culture after CMV antigen stimulation. The receptors here all came from a human donor in good health (CMV status not recorded). Some clones in this sample may be carry-over from other donors' samples.

This clonotype was picked up many times. This chain joins TRBV7-2 and TRBJ2-1, with TRBD2 matching over 16 bases. J gave up 6 bases and V 6 bases, and 8 bases lay outside the gene matches. Germline V gives CDR1 SGHTA, CDR2 FQGNSA. The CDR3 is 17 residues long. For the CDR3, the DNA is TGTGCCAGCAGAGCTCCGGGACTAGCGGGAGGGCCCAATGAGCAGTTCTTC. Residues: CASRAPGLAGGPNEQFF.

The chain recombines TRBV7-2 with TRBJ1-6; 8 positions match TRBD1. This CDR3 has 13 residues. The trim removed 11 bases at V and 9 bases at J, leaving 9 bases unmatched. Germline lookup yields CDR1 SGHTA and CDR2 FQGNSA. CDR3 loop: CAGSRDRGSPLHF. Written as DNA, the CDR3 is TGTGCCGGAAGCCGAGACAGGGGTTCACCCCTCCACTTT.

This clonotype was seen only a few times. V and J are TRBV6-1 and TRBJ2-3; TRBD1 matches at 10 bases. This CDR3 region has 14 residues. Germline V CDR1 and CDR2: MNHNS, SASEGT. V lost 8 bases and J lost 3; bases outside the gene matches: 5. Here the CDR3 DNA reads TGTGCCAGCTTAGACAGGGGGCTTACAGATACGCAGTATTTT. As protein: CASLDRGLTDTQYF.

This clonotype was counted a few times. The CDR3 is CASSLVGGGAAYEQYF. The CDR3, as DNA: TGTGCCAGCAGCTTAGTGGGAGGGGGCGCAGCCTACGAGCAGTACTTC. The rearrangement joins TRBV7-2 to TRBJ2-7; the D gene could be TRBD1 or TRBD2 (7 bases each). The germline V gene encodes CDR1 SGHTA and CDR2 FQGNSA. This CDR3 is built from 16 residues. The V end was cut by 1 base, the J end by 2 bases, with 15 bases between.

This chain uses TRBV12-3 or TRBV12-4 with TRBJ1-2, with a tentative D call TRBD1 (5 bases). CDR3 length: 13 residues. The V and J ends lost 6 bases and 8 bases respectively, with 16 bases between them. The CDR3, as DNA: TGTGCCAGCAGCCCGGGAGGGGTACACGGCTACACCTTC. It specifies CASSPGGVHGYTF.

V is TRBV6-8 and J is TRBJ1-1; D gene uncertain. The CDR3 runs 11 residues. The ends were cut back, 6 bases at V and 8 bases at J, with 10 bases in the middle. Germline V gene sequence: CDR1 MNHGY, CDR2 SAAAGT. The CDR3 here is CASRDGEEAFF. Written as DNA, the CDR3 is TGTGCCAGCAGGGACGGTGAGGAAGCTTTCTTT.

The chain uses TRBV12-3 or TRBV12-4 and TRBJ2-3, with D perhaps matching TRBD1 or TRBD2 (5 bases each). The V end lost 1 base, the J end lost 4 bases, and 18 bases lay between the germline ends. The CDR3 is 17 amino acids. CDR3 coding DNA: TGTGCCAGCAGTTTAGGACGACTGGGGGTTGTCCCAGATACGCAGTATTTT. This encodes CASSLGRLGVVPDTQYF.

The chain is built from TRBV7-4 and TRBJ1-2; possible D gene TRBD1, 5 bases. Deletions cut 3 bases from V and 10 bases from J, with 15 bases between. This CDR3 is 13 amino acids long. In germline, CDR1 is SGHVT, CDR2 SQSDAQ. The chain's CDR3 is CASSFGQGSFYTF. CDR3 bases: TGTGCCAGCAGCTTCGGCCAGGGATCTTTCTACACCTTC.

The table lists this clonotype with many counts. The V and J genes are TRBV7-2 and TRBJ1-1; D unclear. From germline, CDR1 is SGHTA and CDR2 FQGNSA. The CDR3 totals 14 residues. V was shortened by 5 bases and J by 5 bases, with 15 bases between the two germline ends. The CDR3 spells CASSTGPWETEAFF. CDR3 coding DNA: TGTGCCAGCAGCACCGGCCCCTGGGAGACTGAAGCTTTCTTT.

The chain couples TRBV9 to TRBJ2-2, with 8 bases that match TRBD2. CDR3 size: 15 residues. Germline CDR1 SGDLS, CDR2 YYNGEE. The J segment lost 10 bases and the V segment lost 3 bases, leaving 11 bases of the junction unmatched. The CDR3 DNA reads as TGTGCCAGCAGCGCCGCCGGGACTAGTCAGGTGGAGCTGTTTTTT. Translation gives CASSAAGTSQVELFF.

This chain joins TRBV29-1 and TRBJ2-7; D might be TRBD1 (5 bases). CDR3 length: 11 amino acids. Between the trimmed V and J ends, which lost 7 bases and 7 bases, there was a span of 14 bases. Germline assignment: CDR1 SQVTM and CDR2 ANQGSEA. CDR3 in DNA: TGCAGCGGGGGTGACAGTCGAGAGCAGTACTTC. Translated, it gives CSGGDSREQYF.

This clonotype appeared a few times. The CDR3 spells CASSLVDGSYEQYF. The CDR3 DNA is TGTGCCAGCAGCTTAGTTGACGGTTCCTACGAGCAGTACTTC. The chain has TRBV7-2 and TRBJ2-7; D not resolved. The germline V and J ends were trimmed by 1 base and 1 base, with 8 bases remaining between them. The CDR3 covers 14 residues. CDR1 and CDR2 from the germline V gene are SGHTA and FQGNSA.

This clonotype showed up just a few times. The rearrangement links TRBV27 to TRBJ1-2; D is possibly TRBD1 (5 bases). V was cut by 5 bases and J by 3 bases, with 13 bases left in between. CDR3 size: 14 residues. Germline V CDR1 and CDR2: MNHEY, SMNVEV (reference sequence). This CDR3 is CASSPSRGHYGYTF. CDR3 in DNA: TGTGCCAGCAGTCCGTCAAGGGGCCACTATGGCTACACCTTC.

V usage is TRBV7-8 and J usage is TRBJ2-5, with 12 bases that match TRBD1. The germline gives CDR1 SGHVS, CDR2 FQNEAQ. The CDR3 totals 15 residues. V trimming: 5 bases; J trimming: 5 bases; junction bases outside the gene matches: 6. The CDR3 region has the DNA TGTGCCAGCAGCCCGGGACAGGGGGCGGGGGAGACCCAGTACTTC. Translating gives CASSPGQGAGETQYF.

This clonotype was found a few times. The rearrangement uses TRBV28 and TRBJ2-3; the D gene is possibly TRBD2 (7 bases). Germline CDR1 is MDHEN and CDR2 is SYDVKM. The CDR3 covers 16 residues. With 5 bases removed from V and 3 bases from J, the gap between germline ends came to 18 bases. CDR3 bases: TGTGCCAGCAGTCACCCAAGGGGGGGAGAAACAGATACGCAGTATTTT. Translating it yields CASSHPRGGETDTQYF.